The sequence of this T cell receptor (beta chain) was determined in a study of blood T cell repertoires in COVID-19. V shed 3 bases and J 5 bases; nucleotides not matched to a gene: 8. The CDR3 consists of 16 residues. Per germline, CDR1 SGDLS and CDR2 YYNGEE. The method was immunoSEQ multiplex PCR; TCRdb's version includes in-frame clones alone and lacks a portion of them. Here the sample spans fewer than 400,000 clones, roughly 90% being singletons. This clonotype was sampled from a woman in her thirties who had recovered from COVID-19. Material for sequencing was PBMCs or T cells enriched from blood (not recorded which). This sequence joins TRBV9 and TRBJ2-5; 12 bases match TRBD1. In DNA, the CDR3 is TGTGCCAGCAGCGCTGGGGGGACAGGGGGCGGCGAGACCCAGTACTTC. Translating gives CASSAGGTGGGETQYF.